This T cell receptor beta chain is from a study of T cells expressing NK-cell markers. Study context: Serological testing identified seven of the eight sequenced donors as HCMV-seropositive and one as seronegative. Study-wide results and limits: The study left the HCMV specificity of expanded NKG2C+ T cell clones unresolved.

TCRdb derives one entry per CDR3 protein from the 5' RACE reads, leaving out DNA. Its listing shows about 150,000 distinct CDR3 sequences. Concerning this clonotype: Its antigen is not identified.

The CDR3 is made up of 13 amino acids. The germline CDR1 and CDR2 sequences are SQVTM and ANQGSEA. Source material: blood T cells: a sorted CD56 or NKG2C T cell subset, CD4+ or CD8+ T cells, or bulk PBMC T cells (not recorded which). This TCR was sampled from a woman in her forties or fifties in good health. The V gene is TRBV29-1, the J gene TRBJ2-1; checking the TCRdb D call of TRBD1 is not possible without DNA. The CDR3 loop reads CSEGGSTYNEQFF.